The 32 T cell receptor beta chains below all came from one sample that was sequenced in a study of blood T cell repertoires in COVID-19. TCRdb's copy holds only in-frame clones and misses some; the assay was immunoSEQ multiplex PCR. The sample has roughly 76,000 clones; 75% to 85% are singletons. Sequences were obtained from peripheral blood. The receptors shown here come from a human donor in a cohort sampled during active COVID-19.

The chain uses TRBV28 and TRBJ1-5; no firm D call. Germline V lookup: CDR1 MDHEN, CDR2 SYDVKM. The ends were cut back, 5 bases at V and 3 bases at J, with 8 bases in the middle. The CDR3 is 13 residues long. CDR3 in amino acids: CASSSSNNQPQHF. The CDR3 nucleotides read TGTGCCAGCAGTAGTAGCAACAATCAGCCCCAGCATTTT.

V is TRBV3-1 (or the pseudogene TRBV3-2) and J is TRBJ2-7; the D gene is possibly TRBD1 (5 bases). Germline V gives CDR1 LGHDT, CDR2 YNNKEL (reference sequence). Trimming left V 4 bases short and J 7 bases short, with 11 bases between. This CDR3 is built from 12 residues. CDR3 amino acids: CASSPGPGEQYF. CDR3 DNA: TGTGCCAGCAGCCCAGGTCCAGGGGAGCAGTACTTC.

This chain links TRBV24-1 with TRBJ2-5; TRBD1 aligns across 8 bases. Germline CDR1 and CDR2: KGHDR and SFDVKD. This CDR3 is built from 17 residues. J gave up 2 bases and V 0 bases, and 7 bases lay outside the gene matches. DNA of the CDR3: TGTGCCACCAGTGATTTGCCCCCAGGGGGCGGACAAGAGACCCAGTACTTC. As protein: CATSDLPPGGGQETQYF.

The chain employs TRBV5-6 and TRBJ2-7; TRBD2 is a possible D gene (5 bases). This CDR3 region has 14 residues. V shed 4 bases and J shed 0 bases, with 11 bases lying between them. Germline V gives CDR1 SGHDT, CDR2 YYEEEE. The CDR3: CASSRTWSSYEQYF. The CDR3 nucleotides are TGTGCCAGCAGCAGGACTTGGAGCTCCTACGAGCAGTACTTC.

The rearrangement joins TRBV7-9 to TRBJ2-6, with 10 bases that match TRBD1. Per germline, CDR1 SEHNR and CDR2 FQNEAQ (reference sequence). The CDR3 covers 19 residues. Trimming removed 4 bases from V and 0 bases from J; junction bases left unmatched: 9. DNA of the CDR3: TGTGCCAGCAGCTCCCGAAGGACAGGGGGTAACTCTGGGGCCAACGTCCTGACTTTC. Translated: CASSSRRTGGNSGANVLTF.

On this clone itself: Other nucleotide sequences in the sample specify the same CDR3. The CDR3: CASSPAGTEAFF. CDR3 in DNA: TGTGCCAGCTCACCAGCGGGCACTGAAGCTTTCTTT. The rearrangement uses TRBV18 and TRBJ1-1; no reliable D call. This CDR3 contains 12 residues. Germline loops: CDR1 KGHSH, CDR2 LQKENI. The V end was cut by 2 bases, the J end by 4 bases, with 5 bases between.

The chain carries TRBV6-5 and TRBJ2-7, with 10 bases fitting TRBD1. The CDR3 runs to 14 residues. V lost 7 bases and J lost 6; bases outside the gene matches: 9. From germline, CDR1 is MNHEY and CDR2 SVGAGI. The CDR3 coding sequence is TGTGCCAGCAACACCGGGACAGGGGAGGGCGAGCAGTACTTC. Protein sequence: CASNTGTGEGEQYF.

The rearrangement links TRBV5-1 to TRBJ1-1; 8 positions agree with TRBD1. CDR3 length: 14 residues. The ends lost 4 bases at V and 4 bases at J; junction bases unmatched: 6. Germline V gives CDR1 SGHRS, CDR2 YFSETQ. In DNA, the CDR3 is TGCGCCAGCAGCCTACAGGGGGGGAGCACTGAAGCTTTCTTT. It specifies CASSLQGGSTEAFF.

CDR3 loop: CASSSPLVGSGSVNTQYF. DNA for the CDR3: TGTGCCAGCAGTTCCCCTCTAGTCGGTAGCGGGAGCGTAAATACGCAGTATTTT. The chain has TRBV27 and TRBJ2-3; 9 nucleotides agree with TRBD2. The CDR3 totals 18 residues. Unmatched junction bases numbered 18, after V lost 4 bases and J lost 7 bases. CDR1 is MNHEY, CDR2 SMNVEV, per germline (reference sequence).

This clone has only one observation. The chain combines TRBV5-1 with TRBJ1-3, with 9 bases that match TRBD1. Trimming cost V 3 bases and J 6 bases; bases outside gene matches: 4. The CDR3 is 14 amino acids. Germline V gene sequence: CDR1 SGHRS, CDR2 YFSETQ. The CDR3 sequence is CASSSGQGTNTIYF. In DNA form, the CDR3 reads TGCGCCAGCAGCTCGGGACAGGGAACAAACACCATATATTTT.

The chain joins TRBV4-3 to TRBJ1-2; a possible D gene is TRBD1 (6 bases). Germline CDR1 and CDR2: LGHNA and YSLEER. V lost 0 bases and J 4 bases, leaving 12 bases between the germline ends. There are 15 residues in the CDR3. DNA of the CDR3: TGCGCCAGCAGCCAAGACAGGGGAGAAGCCTATGGCTACACCTTC. This translates into CASSQDRGEAYGYTF.

This CDR3 is CASSVRDIVNEQYF. Here the CDR3 DNA reads TGTGCCAGCAGCGTCCGGGACATTGTCAACGAGCAGTACTTC. The chain has TRBV9 and TRBJ2-7; D perhaps matches TRBD1 (6 bases). Germline V gene data show CDR1 as SGDLS and CDR2 as YYNGEE. The CDR3 length is 14 residues. V dropped 2 bases and J dropped 5 bases, with 14 bases sitting between them.

This clone was detected only once. The genes are TRBV7-2 and TRBJ2-7; D is possibly TRBD1 (6 bases). From germline, CDR1 is SGHTA and CDR2 FQGNSA. V was shortened by 0 bases and J by 2 bases, with 11 bases between the two germline ends. The CDR3 is 15 amino acids. The CDR3 region is CASSLATGPPYEQYF. The CDR3 DNA reads as TGTGCCAGCAGCTTAGCGACAGGTCCCCCCTACGAGCAGTACTTC.

The J gene is TRBJ2-1, the V gene TRBV5-1; D might be TRBD2 (6 bases). Germline loops: CDR1 SGHRS, CDR2 YFSETQ. The CDR3 covers 14 residues. V lost 7 bases and J 0 bases, leaving 11 bases between the germline ends. The CDR3 sequence: CASGLADSYNEQFF. The CDR3 DNA follows: TGCGCCAGCGGTTTAGCGGACTCCTACAATGAGCAGTTCTTC.

The V call is TRBV7-2, the J call TRBJ1-4; TRBD1 matches at 10 bases. Germline loops: CDR1 SGHTA, CDR2 FQGNSA. The CDR3 length is 14 residues. J was trimmed by 6 bases and V by 5 bases; bases with no gene match: 3. CDR3 in amino acids: CASSQDRGDEKLFF. CDR3 nucleotide sequence: TGTGCCAGCAGCCAGGACAGGGGGGATGAAAAACTGTTTTTT.

The rearrangement uses TRBV27 and TRBJ1-6; D is perhaps TRBD1 (5 bases). V was pared by 6 bases and J by 10 bases, with 16 bases between. Germline CDR1 and CDR2: MNHEY and SMNVEV (reference sequence). The CDR3 is 14 amino acids. DNA of the CDR3: TGTGCCAGCAGCTCAGGGATCGTCGTGTCACCCCTCCACTTT. This gives the protein CASSSGIVVSPLHF.

The count of this clone is one. In nucleotides, the CDR3 is TGCGCCAGCAGCTTGGAGAGGGGGTCTTACGAGCAGTACTTC. Amino acids: CASSLERGSYEQYF. V usage is TRBV5-1 and J usage is TRBJ2-7; possible D gene TRBD1, 6 bases. Trimming cost V 0 bases and J 4 bases, with 11 bases left between them. The CDR3 runs 14 residues. Germline V gene sequence: CDR1 SGHRS, CDR2 YFSETQ.

The genes are TRBV28 and TRBJ1-5; 8 positions agree with TRBD1. CDR1 and CDR2 (germline): MDHEN, SYDVKM. V shed 5 bases, J shed 5 bases, and the junction held 5 bases outside the gene matches. This CDR3 contains 14 residues. The DNA of the CDR3 is TGTGCCAGCAGTGCCCAACAGGGGGATCAGCCCCAGCATTTT. This codes for CASSAQQGDQPQHF.

The chain combines TRBV7-9 with TRBJ2-7; D is possibly TRBD1 (6 bases). Trimming left V 0 bases short and J 5 bases short, with 11 bases between. The CDR3 totals 14 residues. The germline V gene encodes CDR1 SEHNR and CDR2 FQNEAQ (reference sequence). DNA for the CDR3: TGTGCCAGCAGCTTAGCAGAGGCAGGGGACGAGCAGTACTTC. It is translated as CASSLAEAGDEQYF. Combining the CDR3 with reference TRBV7-9 and TRBJ2-7 gives the whole variable domain DTGVSQNPRHKITKRGQNVTFRCDPISEHNRLYWYRQTLGQGPEFLTYFQNEAQLEKSRLLSDRFSAERPKGSFSTLEIQRTEQGDSAMYLCASSLAEAGDEQYFGPGTRLTVT.

The V and J genes are TRBV7-2 and TRBJ1-1; 7 nucleotides agree with TRBD1. Germline V gives CDR1 SGHTA, CDR2 FQGNSA. The V segment lost 3 bases and the J segment 4 bases; nucleotides outside the gene matches: 2. The CDR3 length is 13 residues. The CDR3 nucleotides read TGTGCCAGCAGCTTGGGACAGCCCACTGAAGCTTTCTTT. Translating it yields CASSLGQPTEAFF.

This chain links TRBV5-4 with TRBJ2-5; D possibly corresponds to TRBD2 (5 bases). The length of the CDR3 is 14 residues. The germline V gene encodes CDR1 SGHNT and CDR2 YYREEE (reference sequence). V was trimmed by 2 bases and J by 2 bases, leaving 10 bases between them. CDR3 bases: TGTGCCAGCAGCTTCCGTGGGGAGCAAGAGACCCAGTACTTC. Amino acids: CASSFRGEQETQYF.

This clone was detected only once. V gene TRBV7-7 combines with J gene TRBJ2-2; TRBD1 might be the D (6 bases). Germline CDR1 SSHAT, CDR2 FNYEAQ (reference sequence). The CDR3 has 14 residues. V was pared by 3 bases and J by 1 base, with 6 bases between. The CDR3 here is CASSLTGNTGELFF. DNA for the CDR3: TGTGCCAGCAGCTTGACAGGGAACACCGGGGAGCTGTTTTTT.

V gene TRBV30 combines with J gene TRBJ2-7, with D maybe TRBD2 (5 bases). Germline loops: CDR1 GTSNPN, CDR2 SVGIG (reference sequence). The CDR3 covers 12 residues. Trimming stripped 3 bases from V and 6 bases from J, with 12 bases between. The DNA of the CDR3 is TGTGCCTGGAGCGAGGGATTTTTCGAGCAGTACTTC. This gives the protein CAWSEGFFEQYF. Using reference TRBV30 and TRBJ2-7 for the parts outside the CDR3, the full variable domain is SQTIHQWPATLVQPVGSPLSLECTVEGTSNPNLYWYRQAAGRGLQLLFYSVGIGQISSEVPQNLSASRPQDRQFILSSKKLLLSDSGFYLCAWSEGFFEQYFGPGTRLTVT.

As concerns this clone: One end of the junction fails to match germline, which may point to a read error. The rearrangement uses TRBV28 and TRBJ2-5; D ambiguous. The CDR3 extends over 15 amino acids. In germline, CDR1 is MDHEN, CDR2 SYDVKM. This CDR3 reads CASSIWINPGETQYF. DNA of the CDR3: TGTGCCAGCAGTATATGGATTAATCCCGGGGAGACCCAGTACTTC. Full variable domain (rest looked up from reference TRBV28 and TRBJ2-5): DVKVTQSSRYLVKRTGEKVFLECVQDMDHENMFWYRQDPGLGLRLIYFSYDVKMKEKGDIPEGYSVSREKKERFSLILESASTNQTSMYLCASSIWINPGETQYFGPGTRLLVL.

This clone occurred once. The V and J genes are TRBV10-2 and TRBJ2-7; maybe TRBD2 (5 bases). The germline V gene has CDR1 WSHSY and CDR2 SAAADI. V shed 3 bases and J shed 6 bases, with 27 bases lying between them. This CDR3 region has 18 residues. This CDR3 reads CASSDHPLLLGRGLEQYF. The DNA for the CDR3 is TGCGCCAGCAGTGACCACCCCCTGCTACTAGGCCGAGGCCTCGAGCAGTACTTC.

This clone has only a few counts. The V call is TRBV19, the J call TRBJ1-4, with 8 bases fitting TRBD1. This CDR3 spans 14 amino acids. Germline V lookup: CDR1 LNHDA, CDR2 SQIVND (reference sequence). Trimming removed 7 bases from V and 7 bases from J; junction bases left unmatched: 8. The CDR3 loop reads CASTAAGGFEKLFF. The CDR3 DNA sequence: TGTGCCAGTACCGCCGCAGGGGGCTTTGAAAAACTGTTTTTT. The full variable domain, completed using reference TRBV19 and TRBJ1-4, is DGGITQSPKYLFRKEGQNVTLSCEQNLNHDAMYWYRQDPGQGLRLIYYSQIVNDFQKGDIAEGYSVSREKKESFPLTVTSAQKNPTAFYLCASTAAGGFEKLFFGSGTQLSVL.

CDR3: CASSLAGTSGWGSGANVLTF. The CDR3 DNA sequence: TGCGCCAGCAGCTTGGCCGGGACTAGCGGGTGGGGCTCTGGGGCCAACGTCCTGACTTTC. The gene calls are TRBV5-1 and TRBJ2-6; 12 bases are shared with TRBD2. The germline CDR1 and CDR2 sequences are SGHRS and YFSETQ. J gave up 0 bases and V 0 bases, and 7 bases lay outside the gene matches. The CDR3 covers 20 residues.

V and J are TRBV19 and TRBJ2-7; TRBD2 aligns across 8 bases. The CDR3 covers 15 residues. V dropped 2 bases and J dropped 2; count of bases not matched to a gene: 5. Germline V gene sequence: CDR1 LNHDA, CDR2 SQIVND (reference sequence). DNA for the CDR3: TGTGCCAGTAGTATACGTAGCGGGACCACCTACGAGCAGTACTTC. It translates to CASSIRSGTTYEQYF. Drawing the rest from reference TRBV19 and TRBJ2-7, the complete variable domain is DGGITQSPKYLFRKEGQNVTLSCEQNLNHDAMYWYRQDPGQGLRLIYYSQIVNDFQKGDIAEGYSVSREKKESFPLTVTSAQKNPTAFYLCASSIRSGTTYEQYFGPGTRLTVT.

This chain links TRBV11-1 with TRBJ1-1, with TRBD1 as a possible D gene (6 bases). The CDR3 contains 15 residues. V gave up 6 bases and J gave up 1 base, with 15 bases separating them. The germline gives CDR1 SGHAT, CDR2 FQDESV (reference sequence). The CDR3 DNA reads TGTGCCAGCAGGGCCCAGGTGACAGGGAACACTGAAGCTTTCTTT. This encodes CASRAQVTGNTEAFF. The variable domain in full, with the rest retrieved from reference TRBV11-1 and TRBJ1-1, is EAEVAQSPRYKITEKSQAVAFWCDPISGHATLYWYRQILGQGPELLVQFQDESVVDDSQLPKDRFSAERLKGVDSTLKIQPAELGDSAMYLCASRAQVTGNTEAFFGQGTRLTVV.

This sequence joins TRBV30 and TRBJ1-2; TRBD1 is a possible D gene (6 bases). Germline V gene sequence: CDR1 GTSNPN, CDR2 SVGIG (reference sequence). The CDR3 length is 13 residues. Deletions cut 1 base from V and 6 bases from J, with 12 bases between. For the CDR3, the DNA is TGTGCCTGGAGTGAAAACAGGGATAATGGCTACACCTTC. This codes for CAWSENRDNGYTF.

The V and J genes are TRBV2 and TRBJ1-6, with D perhaps matching TRBD1 (6 bases). Trimming took off 3 bases at V and 4 bases at J, with 10 bases between the two ends. The CDR3 is made up of 15 amino acids. Germline V gene data show CDR1 as SNHLY and CDR2 as FYNNEI. The chain's CDR3 is CASSERTAYNSPLHF. CDR3 coding DNA: TGTGCCAGCAGTGAGCGGACAGCTTATAATTCACCCCTCCACTTT.

The rearrangement uses TRBV6-6 and TRBJ1-3; a possible D gene is TRBD1 (5 bases). The V end was cut by 7 bases, the J end by 0 bases, with 13 bases between. The CDR3 covers 15 residues. Germline values: CDR1 MNHNY, CDR2 SVGAGI (reference sequence). The CDR3: CASTPFGGSGNTIYF. CDR3 in DNA: TGTGCCAGCACCCCTTTCGGGGGCTCTGGAAACACCATATATTTT.